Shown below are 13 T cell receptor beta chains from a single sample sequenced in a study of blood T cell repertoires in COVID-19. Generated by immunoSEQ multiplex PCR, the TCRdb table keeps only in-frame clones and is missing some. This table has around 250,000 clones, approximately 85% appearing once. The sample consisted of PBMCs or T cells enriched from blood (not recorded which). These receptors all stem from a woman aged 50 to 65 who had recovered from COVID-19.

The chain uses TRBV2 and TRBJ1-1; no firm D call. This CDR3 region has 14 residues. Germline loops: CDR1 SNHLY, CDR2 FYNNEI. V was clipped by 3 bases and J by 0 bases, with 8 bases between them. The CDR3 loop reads CASSENRMNTEAFF. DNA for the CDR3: TGTGCCAGCAGTGAGAACAGAATGAACACTGAAGCTTTCTTT.

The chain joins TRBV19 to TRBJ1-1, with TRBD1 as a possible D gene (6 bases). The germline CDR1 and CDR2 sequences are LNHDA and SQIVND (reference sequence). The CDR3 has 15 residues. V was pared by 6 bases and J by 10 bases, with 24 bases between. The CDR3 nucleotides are TGTGCCAGTAGGACAGGACAACACACTGAGGTGGGAGCTTTCTTT. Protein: CASRTGQHTEVGAFF. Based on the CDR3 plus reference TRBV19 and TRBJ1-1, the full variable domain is DGGITQSPKYLFRKEGQNVTLSCEQNLNHDAMYWYRQDPGQGLRLIYYSQIVNDFQKGDIAEGYSVSREKKESFPLTVTSAQKNPTAFYLCASRTGQHTEVGAFFGQGTRLTVV.

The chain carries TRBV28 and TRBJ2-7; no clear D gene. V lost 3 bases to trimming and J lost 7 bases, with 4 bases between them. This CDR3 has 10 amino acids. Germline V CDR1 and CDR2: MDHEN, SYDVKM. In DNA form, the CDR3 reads TGTGCCAGCAGTTTCCGGGAGCAGTACTTC. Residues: CASSFREQYF.

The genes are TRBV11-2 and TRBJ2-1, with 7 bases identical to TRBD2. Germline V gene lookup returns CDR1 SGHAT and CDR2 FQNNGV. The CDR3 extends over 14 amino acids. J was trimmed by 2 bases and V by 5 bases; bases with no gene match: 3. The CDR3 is CASSPSGPYNEQFF. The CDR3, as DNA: TGTGCCAGCAGCCCTAGCGGACCCTACAATGAGCAGTTCTTC.

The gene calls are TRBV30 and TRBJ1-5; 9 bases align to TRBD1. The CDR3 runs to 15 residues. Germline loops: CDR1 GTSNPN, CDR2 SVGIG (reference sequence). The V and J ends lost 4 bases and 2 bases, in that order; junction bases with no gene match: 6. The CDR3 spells CAWNTGGPGNQPQHF. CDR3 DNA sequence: TGTGCCTGGAACACAGGGGGCCCGGGCAATCAGCCCCAGCATTTT.

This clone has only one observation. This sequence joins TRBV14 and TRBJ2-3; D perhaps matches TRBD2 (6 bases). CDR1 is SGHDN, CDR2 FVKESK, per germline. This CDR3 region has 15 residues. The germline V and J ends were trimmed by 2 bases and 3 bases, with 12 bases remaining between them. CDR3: CASSQWAGRTDTQYF. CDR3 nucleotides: TGTGCCAGCAGCCAATGGGCAGGGAGGACAGATACGCAGTATTTT.

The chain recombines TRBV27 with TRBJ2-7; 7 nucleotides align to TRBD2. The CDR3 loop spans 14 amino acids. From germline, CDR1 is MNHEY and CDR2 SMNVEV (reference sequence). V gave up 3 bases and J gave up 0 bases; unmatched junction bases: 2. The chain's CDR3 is CASSFLAASYEQYF. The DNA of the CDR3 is TGTGCCAGCAGTTTCCTAGCGGCCTCCTACGAGCAGTACTTC.

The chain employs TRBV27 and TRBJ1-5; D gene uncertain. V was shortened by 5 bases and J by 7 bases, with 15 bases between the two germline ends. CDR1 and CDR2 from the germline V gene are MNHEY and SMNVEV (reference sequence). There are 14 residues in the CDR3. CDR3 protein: CASSPEWGGQPQHF. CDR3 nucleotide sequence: TGTGCCAGCAGTCCCGAGTGGGGAGGGCAGCCCCAGCATTTT.

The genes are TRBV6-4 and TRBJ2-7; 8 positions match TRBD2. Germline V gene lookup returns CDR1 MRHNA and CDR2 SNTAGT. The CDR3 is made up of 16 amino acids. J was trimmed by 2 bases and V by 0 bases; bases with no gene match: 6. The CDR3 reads CASSDSGLAQTYEQYF. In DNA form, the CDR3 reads TGTGCCAGCAGTGACTCAGGACTAGCCCAAACCTACGAGCAGTACTTC.

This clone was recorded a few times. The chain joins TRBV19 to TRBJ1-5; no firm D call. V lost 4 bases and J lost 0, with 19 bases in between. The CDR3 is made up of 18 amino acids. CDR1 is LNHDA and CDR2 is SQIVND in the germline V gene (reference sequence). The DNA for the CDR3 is TGTGCCAGTAGTAGAATGTCGGGCGGGTCCTATAGCAATCAGCCCCAGCATTTT. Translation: CASSRMSGGSYSNQPQHF.

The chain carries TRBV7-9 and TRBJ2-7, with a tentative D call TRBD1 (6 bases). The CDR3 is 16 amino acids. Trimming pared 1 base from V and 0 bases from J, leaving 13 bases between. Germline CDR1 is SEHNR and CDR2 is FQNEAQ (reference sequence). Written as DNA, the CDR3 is TGTGCCAGCAGCTTAGTCAGGGGTTGGAGCTCCTACGAGCAGTACTTC. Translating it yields CASSLVRGWSSYEQYF.

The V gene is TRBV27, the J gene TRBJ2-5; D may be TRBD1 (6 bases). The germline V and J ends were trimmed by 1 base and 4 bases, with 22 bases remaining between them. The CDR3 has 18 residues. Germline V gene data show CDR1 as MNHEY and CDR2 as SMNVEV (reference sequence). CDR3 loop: CASSLYFGARGSGETQYF. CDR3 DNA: TGTGCCAGCAGTTTATATTTCGGGGCCAGGGGAAGCGGAGAGACCCAGTACTTC.

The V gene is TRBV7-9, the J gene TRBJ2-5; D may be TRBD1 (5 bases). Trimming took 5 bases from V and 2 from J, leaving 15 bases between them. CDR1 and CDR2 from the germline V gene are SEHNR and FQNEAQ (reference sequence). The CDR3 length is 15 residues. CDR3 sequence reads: CASSLPGLTQETQYF. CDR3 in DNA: TGTGCCAGCAGCCTCCCAGGGTTGACTCAAGAGACCCAGTACTTC.